Presented here are 12 T cell receptor beta chains from one specimen sequenced in a study of metastatic and nonmetastatic thyroid tumors. All patients reached thyroid surgery having received no treatment beforehand. TCRdb re-called clones from the PCR reads using MiXCR. The sample contains 91,000 or so clones, about 13% of which appear only once. Input material: blood. All receptors come from a female donor with papillary thyroid cancer or a benign thyroid nodule (not recorded which). Some clones in this sample may be carry-over from other donors' samples.

This clone was counted ten times or more. The chain couples TRBV6-1 to TRBJ2-4, with TRBD2 identical over 8 bases. The CDR3 is 14 amino acids. J gave up 5 bases and V 6 bases, and 6 bases lay outside the gene matches. The V gene's germline CDR1 is MNHNS and CDR2 SASEGT. This chain's CDR3 is CASRVGLAQNIQYF. As DNA, the CDR3 is TGTGCCAGCAGAGTCGGACTAGCTCAAAACATTCAGTACTTC.

A remark on this clone: One junction end does not reproduce the germline sequence, and a read error may be involved. The genes are TRBV18 and TRBJ2-7, with 11 bases aligning to TRBD2. The V gene's germline CDR1 is KGHSH and CDR2 LQKENI. CDR3 length: 15 residues. The CDR3 spells CTSSSVLAGVGEQYF. The CDR3 nucleotides are TGTACCAGCTCGTCCGTACTAGCGGGAGTAGGCGAGCAGTACTTC. Drawing the rest from reference TRBV18 and TRBJ2-7, the complete variable domain is NAGVMQNPRHLVRRRGQEARLRCSPMKGHSHVYWYRQLPEEGLKFMVYLQKENIIDESGMPKERFSAEFPKEGPSILRIQQVVRGDSAAYFCTSSSVLAGVGEQYFGPGTRLTVT.

The table lists this clone with many counts. J is TRBJ2-5 and V is TRBV19; 7 bases line up with TRBD1. V gave up 2 bases and J gave up 3 bases; unmatched junction bases: 12. The germline CDR1 and CDR2 sequences are LNHDA and SQIVND (reference sequence). This CDR3 is built from 17 residues. The CDR3: CASSISWAAGTEETQYF. Written as DNA, the CDR3 is TGTGCCAGTAGTATAAGTTGGGCTGCCGGGACAGAAGAGACCCAGTACTTC.

This clone was seen a handful of times. Possible read error: a much larger clone is one base away. The chain joins TRBV19 to TRBJ1-2; 12 nucleotides match TRBD1. Germline CDR1 and CDR2: LNHDA and SQIVND (reference sequence). V shed 5 bases, J shed 9 bases, and the junction held 16 bases outside the gene matches. The CDR3 loop spans 17 amino acids. In DNA, the CDR3 is TGTGCCAGTAGTCCCCGACCGGGACAGGGGGCAAGGTCTTGCTACACCTTC. Encoded protein: CASSPRPGQGARSCYTF.

A word on this clone: A read error may be the cause here, since a much bigger clone is one base away. The chain employs TRBV9 and TRBJ2-4; 9 nucleotides agree with TRBD1. The CDR3 loop spans 21 amino acids. V was pared by 6 bases and J by 0 bases, with 22 bases of the junction left unmatched. Looked up from germline, CDR1 is SGDLS and CDR2 is YYNGEE. CDR3 loop: CASTTGVSKGGTGRAKNIQYF. CDR3 coding DNA: TGTGCCAGCACCACAGGGGTATCAAAGGGGGGGACAGGGAGAGCCAAAAACATTCAGTACTTC.

This clone was detected ten times or more. The chain is built from TRBV20-1 and TRBJ2-3; 11 bases match TRBD2. The CDR3 is 18 amino acids. V gave up 0 bases and J gave up 5 bases; unmatched junction bases: 13. Germline CDR1 DFQATT, CDR2 SNEGSKA (reference sequence). The CDR3 DNA reads TGCAGTGCTAGAGATGAGCTAGCGGGAGGCCTTTCGATAGATACGCAGTATTTT. It codes for CSARDELAGGLSIDTQYF.

This clone has ten or more counts. This chain connects TRBV11-2 to TRBJ2-7; 7 bases map to TRBD1. This CDR3 has 14 residues. CDR1 is SGHAT, CDR2 FQNNGV, per germline. The V and J ends lost 2 bases and 5 bases, in that order; junction bases with no gene match: 6. The CDR3 spells CASSLRQGPHEQYF. The CDR3 DNA is TGTGCCAGCAGCTTAAGACAGGGACCCCACGAGCAGTACTTC.

This clone was detected ten times or more. The J gene is TRBJ1-5, the V gene TRBV19; 9 bases line up with TRBD1. CDR1 and CDR2 (germline): LNHDA, SQIVND (reference sequence). The J segment lost 6 bases and the V segment lost 6 bases, leaving 12 bases of the junction unmatched. There are 16 residues in the CDR3. The CDR3 nucleotides read TGTGCCAGTAGCTCTCCGGGACAGGGCTCCCGTCAGCCCCAGCATTTT. Protein sequence: CASSSPGQGSRQPQHF.

This clone was counted ten times or more. The chain joins TRBV6-1 to TRBJ1-5, with D perhaps TRBD1 (5 bases). The ends were cut back, 3 bases at V and 6 bases at J, with 15 bases in the middle. The CDR3 runs to 15 residues. Per germline, CDR1 MNHNS and CDR2 SASEGT. The DNA for the CDR3 is TGTGCCAGCAGTGATGTAGGGGAGGGATCTCAGCCCCAGCATTTT. Translated: CASSDVGEGSQPQHF.

The chain links TRBV15 to TRBJ1-2; a weak D match, TRBD1 (6 bases). Germline CDR1 reads LNHNV; CDR2 reads YYDKDF (reference sequence). CDR3 size: 15 residues. Trimming took off 0 bases at V and 6 bases at J, with 14 bases between the two ends. In nucleotides, the CDR3 is TGTGCCACCAGCAGAGAACAGGGTATAGTGGATGGCTACACCTTC. Translation gives CATSREQGIVDGYTF.

Many counts were recorded for this clone. Other DNA sequences in this sample translate to the same CDR3. The gene calls are TRBV19 and TRBJ2-6, with D possibly TRBD1 on 7 matching bases. Per germline, CDR1 LNHDA and CDR2 SQIVND (reference sequence). The V and J ends lost 6 bases and 4 bases respectively, with 13 bases between them. The CDR3 extends over 15 amino acids. The CDR3, as DNA: TGTGCCAGTAGGCGCAGGGGGGCCGGGGCCAACGTCCTGACTTTC. This codes for CASRRRGAGANVLTF.

This clone showed up many times. This rearrangement joins TRBV6-1 to TRBJ1-2, with D perhaps matching TRBD1 (5 bases). The CDR3 contains 13 residues. Germline CDR1 is MNHNS and CDR2 is SASEGT. Trimming cost V 6 bases and J 2 bases, with 10 bases left between them. The CDR3 is CASRPGLNYGYTF. The CDR3 coding sequence is TGTGCCAGCAGGCCAGGGTTAAACTATGGCTACACCTTC.